This note documents a single T cell receptor (beta chain) sequence. The data belong to a study of blood T cell repertoires in COVID-19. Overall study context: The analysed material was cDNA or gDNA that came from T cells, B-cell-depleted T cells, or PBMCs.

The germline CDR1 and CDR2 sequences are SGHRS and YFSETQ. The CDR3 is 14 amino acids. V gave up 1 base and J gave up 4 bases, with 11 bases separating them. Profiled with immunoSEQ multiplex PCR; TCRdb holds only in-frame clones, not every one. Among roughly 200,000 clones listed, more than 75% were seen once. Sequenced: peripheral blood. The sequence derives from a woman older than 75 with COVID-19, enrolled during active disease. This chain joins TRBV5-1 and TRBJ1-2; D ambiguous. In nucleotides, the CDR3 is TGCGCCAGCAGCTTGCTAACCGCTTCCTATGGCTACACCTTC. Protein product: CASSLLTASYGYTF. Full variable domain (remainder filled in from reference TRBV5-1 and TRBJ1-2): KAGVTQTPRYLIKTRGQQVTLSCSPISGHRSVSWYQQTPGQGLQFLFEYFSETQRNKGNFPGRFSGRQFSNSRSEMNVSTLELGDSALYLCASSLLTASYGYTFGSGTRLTVV.